A single sample gave rise to the 6 T cell receptor beta chains below, sequenced in a study of blood T cell repertoires in COVID-19. Generated by immunoSEQ multiplex PCR, the TCRdb table keeps only in-frame clones and is missing some. The sample has 90,000 to 120,000 clones; 80% to 85% are singletons. The sequenced material came from peripheral blood. These receptors were obtained from a human donor in a cohort sampled during active COVID-19.

Comments on this clone: Different DNA sequences within this sample yield the same CDR3. The chain couples TRBV7-2 to TRBJ2-1; 12 positions match TRBD2. Per the germline V gene, CDR1 is SGHTA and CDR2 is FQGNSA. Trimming at V came to 3 bases and at J to 6 bases, leaving 0 bases not matched to a gene. The CDR3 length is 14 residues. In DNA form, the CDR3 reads TGTGCCAGCAGCTTGACTAGCGGGAGCAATGAGCAGTTCTTC. Translating gives CASSLTSGSNEQFF. Using reference TRBV7-2 and TRBJ2-1 for the parts outside the CDR3, the full variable domain is GAGVSQSPSNKVTEKGKDVELRCDPISGHTALYWYRQSLGQGLEFLIYFQGNSAPDKSGLPSDRFSAERTGGSVSTLTIQRTQQEDSAVYLCASSLTSGSNEQFFGPGTRLTVL.

The chain joins TRBV7-9 to TRBJ2-1, with 7 bases matching TRBD2. V lost 5 bases to trimming and J lost 4 bases; unmatched junction nucleotides: 17. Per germline, CDR1 SEHNR and CDR2 FQNEAQ (reference sequence). This CDR3 has 18 residues. The CDR3 is CASSASRLALTFYNEQFF. CDR3 nucleotides: TGTGCCAGCAGCGCCAGCCGACTAGCCCTTACTTTTTACAATGAGCAGTTCTTC. Full variable domain (outside the CDR3, taken from reference TRBV7-9 and TRBJ2-1): DTGVSQNPRHKITKRGQNVTFRCDPISEHNRLYWYRQTLGQGPEFLTYFQNEAQLEKSRLLSDRFSAERPKGSFSTLEIQRTEQGDSAMYLCASSASRLALTFYNEQFFGPGTRLTVL.

The chain uses TRBV3-1 (or the pseudogene TRBV3-2) and TRBJ2-7; possibly TRBD1 for D (6 bases). V lost 1 base and J lost 1, with 14 bases in between. CDR1 and CDR2 (germline): LGHDT, YNNKEL (reference sequence). This CDR3 is 16 amino acids long. The CDR3 sequence: CASSQVIGDTSYEQYF. CDR3 in DNA: TGTGCCAGCAGCCAAGTGATCGGGGACACTTCCTACGAGCAGTACTTC.

The chain combines TRBV7-9 with TRBJ1-1; D might be TRBD1 (6 bases). Germline CDR1 and CDR2: SEHNR and FQNEAQ (reference sequence). This CDR3 has 15 amino acids. The V gene lost 3 bases and the J gene lost 0 bases, with 11 bases spanning the gap. The CDR3 nucleotides read TGTGCCAGCAGCTTTGGGGACATCATGAACACTGAAGCTTTCTTT. It encodes CASSFGDIMNTEAFF.

The rearrangement links TRBV7-8 to TRBJ1-2; TRBD1 is a possible D gene (6 bases). CDR1 and CDR2 (germline): SGHVS, FQNEAQ. The CDR3 spans 14 residues. V gave up 2 bases and J gave up 5 bases, with 12 bases separating them. CDR3 residues: CASSLSGTNYGYTF. CDR3 DNA: TGTGCCAGCAGCTTATCCGGGACAAATTATGGCTACACCTTC.

The chain uses TRBV27 and TRBJ2-7; TRBD2 matches 8 bases. The CDR3 is made up of 16 amino acids. In germline, CDR1 is MNHEY, CDR2 SMNVEV (reference sequence). Germline trimming cut 5 bases from V and 4 bases from J; bases unmatched to any gene: 13. The CDR3 sequence is CASSPGRLAHRYEQYF. CDR3 DNA: TGTGCCAGCAGTCCGGGCCGACTAGCGCATCGGTACGAGCAGTACTTC.